These 6 T cell receptor beta chains were sequenced from one sample in a study of immune heterogeneity within non-small cell lung tumors (dated by TCRdb to the late 2010s). Sequencer: HiSeq X Ten. The TCR beta CDR3 region was amplified with a multiplex PCR system whose first round of roughly 11 cycles used 32 V-gene forward primers and 13 J-gene reverse primers. Through fastp at Q25 and MiXCR, TCRdb rebuilt clones from the public reads, retaining in-frame beta chains. Each record represents a unique CDR3 protein, reported with the most common genes and DNA among its rows. The sample data list thousands of distinct CDR3 sequences, and about a fifth of these were observed just once. Around 16% of the sample is taken by the ten largest. The TCR template was genomic DNA extracted from bulk tumor tissue, and approximately 630 ng of gDNA was amplified for each sample. During surgery, multiple biopsies were taken from each primary tumor and placed as far apart as possible within the tumor mass. The study cohort was described as untreated and was composed of newly diagnosed NSCLC cases undergoing curative surgery.

The sample was lung tumor tissue. The receptors stem from a man aged 60 to 69 with non-small cell lung cancer.

About this clonotype itself: This may arise from a read error, as a much more abundant clone is one base away. The chain recombines TRBV6-2 or TRBV6-3 with TRBJ2-1, with 13 bases matching TRBD2. This CDR3 spans 15 amino acids. Germline V CDR1 and CDR2: MNHEY, SVGEGT. CDR3 bases: TGTACCAGCACTAAACTAGCGGGGGGGGGCAATGAGCAGTTCTTC. Its protein product is CTSTKLAGGGNEQFF.

The genes are TRBV20-1 and TRBJ2-1; perhaps TRBD2 as D (6 bases). V dropped 3 bases and J dropped 8 bases, with 20 bases sitting between them. CDR1 is DFQATT and CDR2 is SNEGSKA in the germline V gene (reference sequence). This CDR3 contains 15 residues. This CDR3 is CSARPAVGWEDEQFF. CDR3 in DNA: TGCAGTGCTAGGCCAGCGGTTGGGTGGGAGGATGAGCAGTTCTTC.

This clonotype is labeled as medium-sized. The chain links TRBV18 to TRBJ2-3; no firm D call. Trimming took off 1 base at V and 0 bases at J, with 11 bases between the two ends. CDR3 length: 16 residues. Germline CDR1 and CDR2: KGHSH and LQKENI. The CDR3 reads CASSPRARPSTDTQYF. The CDR3, as DNA: TGTGCCAGCTCACCACGGGCTAGACCTAGCACAGATACGCAGTATTTT.

The J gene is TRBJ2-1, the V gene TRBV6-4, with TRBD2 as a possible D gene (5 bases). Germline lookup yields CDR1 MRHNA and CDR2 SNTAGT. V lost 4 bases and J lost 6, with 13 bases in between. This CDR3 has 14 amino acids. The CDR3, as DNA: TGTGCCAGCAGTGTTGAAGGGAGCCGCAATGAGCAGTTCTTC. Translating gives CASSVEGSRNEQFF.

This clonotype was seen at least ten times. A much larger clone lies a single base off, so this may be a read error. The chain uses TRBV11-3 and TRBJ2-1; 7 bases align to TRBD2. Germline V gives CDR1 SGHNT, CDR2 YENEEA. The CDR3 loop spans 18 amino acids. Trimming cost V 0 bases and J 0 bases; bases outside gene matches: 8. In nucleotides, the CDR3 is TGTGCCAGCAGCTTAGATAGGGGACTACCCCGCTCCTACAATGAGCAGTTCTTC. This translates into CASSLDRGLPRSYNEQFF.

By sample share, this clonotype is medium-sized. The chain is built from TRBV2 and TRBJ1-5; D ambiguous. Germline V gene lookup returns CDR1 SNHLY and CDR2 FYNNEI. This CDR3 region has 14 residues. Trimming took 7 bases from V and 5 from J, leaving 15 bases between them. This CDR3 reads CASNGIRRDQPQHF. The CDR3 region has the DNA TGTGCCAGCAACGGCATAAGGAGGGATCAGCCCCAGCATTTT.